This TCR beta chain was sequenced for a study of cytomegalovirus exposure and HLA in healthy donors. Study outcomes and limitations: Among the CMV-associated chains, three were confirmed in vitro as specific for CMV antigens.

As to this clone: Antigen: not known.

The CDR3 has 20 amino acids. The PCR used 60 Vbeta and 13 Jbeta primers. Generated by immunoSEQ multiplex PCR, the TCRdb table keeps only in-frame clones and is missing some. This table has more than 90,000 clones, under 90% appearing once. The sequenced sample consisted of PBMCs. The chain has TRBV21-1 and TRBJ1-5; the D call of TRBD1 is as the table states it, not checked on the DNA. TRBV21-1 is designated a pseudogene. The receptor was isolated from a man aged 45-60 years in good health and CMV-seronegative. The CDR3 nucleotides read TGTGCCAGCAGCAAAGCGCTTGGACAGGGGGCGCTTTGTTTCAATCAGCCCCAGCATTTT. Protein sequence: CASSKALGQGALCFNQPQHF.